This T cell receptor beta chain originates from a study of cytomegalovirus exposure and HLA in healthy donors. As for the study in general: In an earlier analysis, some 110 million unique TCR beta sequences were found from some 180 million T cells. Findings and caveats of the study: Sequences of the TCR beta chain were said to predict the HLA-A and HLA-B alleles of most subjects accurately. Indistinguishable V segments, including TRBV6-2 and TRBV6-3, were excluded. In a later analysis, donors in an Asian-associated ancestry cluster reportedly had fewer N-insertions in productive TCRs than the cohort mean.

Concerning this clone: Its antigen is still unknown.

Amplification used 60 Vbeta primers and 13 Jbeta primers. Profiled with immunoSEQ multiplex PCR; TCRdb holds only in-frame clones, not every one. The sample has 150,000 to 200,000 clones, 70% to 85% seen once. The germline CDR1 and CDR2 sequences are SGHTA and FQGTGA. V lost 4 bases, J lost 4 bases, and 11 bases stayed unmatched. This CDR3 spans 16 amino acids. Sequenced input: PBMCs. The sequence came from a man younger than 35 in good health and CMV-seronegative. The chain has TRBV7-3 and TRBJ2-3, with TRBD2 matching over 7 bases. CDR3 coding DNA: TGTGCCAGCAGCTCACGGGGAGGGATGGTCTCAGATACGCAGTATTTT. Protein sequence: CASSSRGGMVSDTQYF.